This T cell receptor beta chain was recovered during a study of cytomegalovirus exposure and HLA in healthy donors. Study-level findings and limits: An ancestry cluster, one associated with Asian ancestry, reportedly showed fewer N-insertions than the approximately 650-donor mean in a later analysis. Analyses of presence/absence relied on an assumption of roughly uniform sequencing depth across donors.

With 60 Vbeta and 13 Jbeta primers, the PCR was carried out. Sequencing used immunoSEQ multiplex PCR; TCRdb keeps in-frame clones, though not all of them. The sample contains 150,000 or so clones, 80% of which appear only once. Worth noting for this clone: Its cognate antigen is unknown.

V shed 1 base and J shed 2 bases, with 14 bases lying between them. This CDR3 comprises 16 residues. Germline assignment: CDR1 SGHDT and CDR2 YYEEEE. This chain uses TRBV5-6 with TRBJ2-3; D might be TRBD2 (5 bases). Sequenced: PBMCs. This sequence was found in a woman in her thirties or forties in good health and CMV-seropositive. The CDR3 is CASSLSGPGFTDTQYF. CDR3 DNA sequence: TGTGCCAGCAGCTTGAGCGGCCCCGGTTTCACAGATACGCAGTATTTT.